The 16 T cell receptor beta chains listed next were all sequenced from one sample in a study of T cell repertoires in cytomegalovirus infection. Each CDR3 protein gets one entry after TCRdb re-called the reads with MiXCR. The table lists about 130,000 distinct CDR3 sequences, approximately 24% of them singletons. These receptors lack a known antigen. Sequenced sample: PBMCs, sequenced either directly or after in vitro stimulation (not recorded which). The receptors shown here come from a human donor in good health (CMV status not recorded). Some clones in this sample may be carry-over from other donors' samples.

This clonotype appeared a few times. This sequence joins TRBV7-6 and TRBJ2-2; 14 bases are shared with TRBD2. CDR1 is SGHVS and CDR2 is FNYEAQ in the germline V gene. This CDR3 comprises 19 residues. With 5 bases clipped from V and 1 base from J, the junction kept 9 bases outside the gene matches. The CDR3 protein is CASSLRLAGGPGNTGELFF. The CDR3 DNA follows: TGTGCCAGCAGCCTAAGACTAGCGGGAGGGCCAGGGAACACCGGGGAGCTGTTTTTT.

The V gene is TRBV20-1, the J gene TRBJ2-5, with 7 bases fitting TRBD2. Looked up from germline, CDR1 is DFQATT and CDR2 is SNEGSKA (reference sequence). CDR3 length equals 16 residues. V lost 0 bases to trimming and J lost 2 bases; unmatched junction nucleotides: 9. The CDR3 bases are TGCAGTGCTAGAGATCGGGTTGGGACTACGCAAGAGACCCAGTACTTC. This codes for CSARDRVGTTQETQYF.

This clonotype was detected many times. The rearrangement joins TRBV7-2 to TRBJ2-7; D may be TRBD1 or TRBD2 (5 bases each). Looked up from germline, CDR1 is SGHTA and CDR2 is FQGNSA. This CDR3 has 14 amino acids. V lost 0 bases and J lost 6, with 12 bases in between. The CDR3, as DNA: TGTGCCAGCAGCTTAGCGGGGCTAGCTTCCGAGCAGTACTTC. Residues: CASSLAGLASEQYF.

This clonotype was seen a few times. CDR3: CASSLTNTDTQYF. CDR3 DNA: TGTGCCAGCAGCTTAACAAACACAGATACGCAGTATTTT. The V and J genes are TRBV7-3 and TRBJ2-3; no clear D gene. V was clipped by 0 bases and J by 2 bases, with 3 bases between them. The CDR3 contains 13 residues. The germline CDR1 and CDR2 sequences are SGHTA and FQGTGA. The full variable domain, with the rest looked up from reference TRBV7-3 and TRBJ2-3, is GAGVSQTPSNKVTEKGKYVELRCDPISGHTALYWYRQSLGQGPEFLIYFQGTGAADDSGLPNDRFFAVRPEGSVSTLKIQRTERGDSAVYLCASSLTNTDTQYFGPGTRLTVL.

This chain uses TRBV19 with TRBJ2-1; D is ambiguous. The CDR3 contains 16 residues. The V gene lost 3 bases and the J gene lost 1 base, with 13 bases spanning the gap. CDR1 and CDR2 (germline): LNHDA, SQIVND (reference sequence). CDR3 amino acids: CASSIGLHPSYNEQFF. In DNA form, the CDR3 reads TGTGCCAGTAGTATCGGGCTCCACCCATCCTACAATGAGCAGTTCTTC. Looking up the rest from reference TRBV19 and TRBJ2-1 gives the full variable domain: DGGITQSPKYLFRKEGQNVTLSCEQNLNHDAMYWYRQDPGQGLRLIYYSQIVNDFQKGDIAEGYSVSREKKESFPLTVTSAQKNPTAFYLCASSIGLHPSYNEQFFGPGTRLTVL.

V gene TRBV6-2 or TRBV6-3 combines with J gene TRBJ2-6; D perhaps matches TRBD1 (7 bases). V lost 6 bases, J lost 2 bases, and 11 bases lay in between. The CDR3 is 15 residues long. Germline lookup yields CDR1 MNHEY and CDR2 SVGEGT. The CDR3 DNA is TGTGCCAGCAGCCCAGGGGGGACTGGGGCCAACGTCCTGACTTTC. Translated: CASSPGGTGANVLTF.

This clonotype has a handful of counts. The V call is TRBV27, the J call TRBJ2-1, with 15 positions matching TRBD2. The ends lost 3 bases at V and 4 bases at J; junction bases unmatched: 10. The germline gives CDR1 MNHEY, CDR2 SMNVEV (reference sequence). CDR3 length: 19 amino acids. The CDR3 coding sequence is TGTGCCAGCAGTTTGAAAGGGACTAGCGGGAGGATGGGGTACAATGAGCAGTTCTTC. This codes for CASSLKGTSGRMGYNEQFF.

This clonotype was picked up one time. The rearrangement links TRBV29-1 to TRBJ2-7; 9 bases fit TRBD2. CDR1 and CDR2 (germline): SQVTM, ANQGSEA. The trim removed 4 bases at V and 2 bases at J, leaving 12 bases unmatched. This CDR3 has 16 residues. As DNA, the CDR3 is TGCAGCGTTGGGGTGGAGGCGGCGGGAGGGCCCTACGAGCAGTACTTC. Translated, it gives CSVGVEAAGGPYEQYF.

By sample fraction, this clonotype is medium-sized. The CDR3 region has the DNA TGTGCCAGCAGTCGGGACAGGTCGGACACCATATATTTT. Encoded protein: CASSRDRSDTIYF. The chain combines TRBV7-2 with TRBJ1-3; 8 nucleotides agree with TRBD1. CDR3 length: 13 amino acids. Germline V CDR1 and CDR2: SGHTA, FQGNSA. Trimming removed 6 bases from V and 8 bases from J; junction bases left unmatched: 6. Combining the CDR3 with reference TRBV7-2 and TRBJ1-3 gives the whole variable domain GAGVSQSPSNKVTEKGKDVELRCDPISGHTALYWYRQSLGQGLEFLIYFQGNSAPDKSGLPSDRFSAERTGGSVSTLTIQRTQQEDSAVYLCASSRDRSDTIYFGEGSWLTVV.

This chain links TRBV20-1 with TRBJ1-4, with D possibly TRBD1 on 5 matching bases. The ends were cut back, 3 bases at V and 10 bases at J, with 15 bases in the middle. Germline loops: CDR1 DFQATT, CDR2 SNEGSKA (reference sequence). The length of the CDR3 is 13 residues. The CDR3 reads CSASDGTPAKLFF. Written as DNA, the CDR3 is TGCAGTGCTAGCGACGGGACTCCTGCAAAACTGTTTTTT.

The chain carries TRBV12-3 or TRBV12-4 and TRBJ1-2; 11 nucleotides match TRBD1. This CDR3 region has 14 residues. The trim removed 5 bases at V and 5 bases at J, leaving 4 bases unmatched. The CDR3, as DNA: TGTGCCAGCAGTGAAGGGGACAGGGGGTATGGCTACACCTTC. It codes for CASSEGDRGYGYTF.

This clonotype was detected a few times. The rearrangement joins TRBV11-2 to TRBJ2-7; 10 nucleotides agree with TRBD2. Germline V gene sequence: CDR1 SGHAT, CDR2 FQNNGV. The CDR3 runs 15 residues. Unmatched junction bases numbered 8, after V lost 5 bases and J lost 4 bases. CDR3 residues: CASSPWTSGPYEQYF. As DNA, the CDR3 is TGTGCCAGCAGCCCATGGACTAGCGGACCGTACGAGCAGTACTTC.

This clonotype was seen many times. The V and J genes are TRBV19 and TRBJ1-5, with D possibly matching TRBD1 (5 bases). The CDR3 is 13 amino acids. Germline V CDR1 and CDR2: LNHDA, SQIVND (reference sequence). V lost 1 base and J 7 bases, leaving 8 bases between the germline ends. This CDR3 reads CASSIVGGQPQHF. Written as DNA, the CDR3 is TGTGCCAGTAGTATAGTGGGGGGACAGCCCCAGCATTTT.

This clonotype was recorded a few times. The rearrangement links TRBV7-9 to TRBJ2-3, with D possibly TRBD2 on 5 matching bases. The V and J ends lost 5 bases and 1 base respectively, with 16 bases between them. The CDR3 sequence is 16 residues long. Germline-derived CDR1 and CDR2 are SEHNR and FQNEAQ (reference sequence). Written as DNA, the CDR3 is TGTGCCAGCAGCCCACGGAGCGGAGCCGGCACAGATACGCAGTATTTT. It encodes CASSPRSGAGTDTQYF.

The chain uses TRBV15 and TRBJ2-2; TRBD2 matches at 8 bases. Looked up from germline, CDR1 is LNHNV and CDR2 is YYDKDF (reference sequence). The CDR3 sequence is 17 residues long. The ends lost 0 bases at V and 4 bases at J; junction bases unmatched: 7. The CDR3 spells CATSRDLRLAGTGELFF. In nucleotides, the CDR3 is TGTGCCACCAGCAGAGACTTAAGGCTAGCGGGCACCGGGGAGCTGTTTTTT. Filled out from reference TRBV15 and TRBJ2-2, the complete variable domain reads DAMVIQNPRYQVTQFGKPVTLSCSQTLNHNVMYWYQQKSSQAPKLLFHYYDKDFNNEADTPDNFQSRRPNTSFCFLDIRSPGLGDTAMYLCATSRDLRLAGTGELFFGEGSRLTVL.

This clonotype was counted at least ten times. The J gene is TRBJ2-7, the V gene TRBV7-8; 10 bases are shared with TRBD2. The V and J ends lost 5 bases and 0 bases, in that order; junction bases with no gene match: 7. CDR1 and CDR2 from the germline V gene are SGHVS and FQNEAQ. The CDR3 loop spans 16 amino acids. CDR3 protein: CASSPLAGVLSYEQYF. In DNA, the CDR3 is TGTGCCAGCAGCCCCCTAGCGGGAGTCCTCTCCTACGAGCAGTACTTC.